This is a list of T cell receptor beta chains from one sample in a study of technical replicates of blood from a few donors. Measured with immunoSEQ multiplex PCR; TCRdb has only the in-frame clones, and not every one. Of more than 90,000 clones in the sample, more than 90% were seen once. The sample consisted of T cells isolated from PBMCs. The receptors derive from a human donor in good health. Both conserved end residues are part of each CDR3. The D gene is left open where the match is weak. Expanded clones are given a class, and other clones once, few, many or no size at all.

j_gene,d_gene,v_gene,abundance,CDR3aa,CDR3nt
TRBJ2-7,-,TRBV11-3,once,CASSLGGSGYEQYF,TGTGCCAGCAGCTTAGGAGGGAGCGGCTACGAGCAGTACTTC
TRBJ2-7,TRBD1,TRBV2,-,CASSLGQYEQYF,TGTGCCAGCAGTTTGGGACAGTACGAGCAGTACTTC
TRBJ2-1,TRBD2,TRBV27,-,CASSFASSGYNEQFF,TGTGCCAGCAGTTTTGCCAGTAGCGGGTACAATGAGCAGTTCTTC
TRBJ2-7,TRBD1,TRBV4-1,-,CASSQRFQGAGEQYF,TGCGCCAGCAGTCAGAGGTTTCAGGGGGCCGGAGAGCAGTACTTC
TRBJ2-1,-,TRBV6-1,-,CASRVAQSSYNEQFF,TGTGCCAGCAGGGTAGCGCAGAGCTCCTACAATGAGCAGTTCTTC
TRBJ2-5,TRBD1,TRBV5-1,once,CASSLAPGQGETQYF,TGCGCCAGCAGCTTGGCCCCGGGACAGGGGGAGACCCAGTACTTC
TRBJ2-1,-,TRBV27,-,CASKKGRGSYNEQFF,TGTGCCAGCAAAAAGGGTCGGGGCTCCTACAATGAGCAGTTCTTC
TRBJ2-5,-,TRBV7-7,-,CASSLGFSEETQYF,TGTGCCAGCAGCTTAGGGTTCAGTGAAGAGACCCAGTACTTC
TRBJ2-4,-,TRBV19,-,CASSIDPPPGVLNIQYF,TGTGCCAGTAGTATAGATCCCCCCCCAGGGGTGTTAAACATTCAGTACTTC
TRBJ2-3,TRBD2,TRBV9,-,CASSAPGLAQYF,TGTGCCAGCAGCGCCCCGGGACTAGCGCAGTATTTT
TRBJ1-2,-,TRBV7-9,-,CASSALDFSNYGYTF,TGTGCCAGCAGCGCGCTGGACTTTTCTAACTATGGCTACACCTTC
TRBJ1-1,TRBD1,TRBV2,-,CASRRQEGGGNTEAFF,TGTGCCAGCAGACGTCAAGAAGGGGGCGGAAACACTGAAGCTTTCTTT
TRBJ2-7,TRBD1,TRBV4-1,-,CASSQLDRGRHEQYF,TGCGCCAGCAGCCAGCTCGACAGGGGGCGACACGAGCAGTACTTC
TRBJ2-7,-,TRBV6-6,-,CASSYSTDRRLYEQYF,TGTGCCAGCAGTTACTCTACCGACAGACGACTCTACGAGCAGTACTTC
TRBJ2-7,TRBD1,TRBV7-7,-,CASSFGQGAAYEQYF,TGTGCTAGCAGCTTCGGACAGGGGGCTGCCTACGAGCAGTACTTC
TRBJ1-1,-,TRBV19,-,CASSIEGAMNTEAFF,TGTGCCAGTAGTATTGAAGGGGCCATGAACACTGAAGCTTTCTTT
TRBJ2-3,-,TRBV7-7,-,CASSFNEADTQYF,TGTGCCAGCAGCTTCAATGAGGCAGATACGCAGTATTTT
TRBJ2-2,TRBD1,TRBV7-8,-,CASSLPRDRVLLNTGELFF,TGTGCCAGCAGCTTACCCCGGGACAGGGTACTATTGAACACCGGGGAGCTGTTTTTT
TRBJ2-3,-,TRBV5-1,-,CASSFSTGRRTDTQYF,TGCGCCAGCAGCTTTTCTACAGGGAGAAGAACAGATACGCAGTATTTT
TRBJ2-1,-,TRBV20-1,-,CSAEYNEQFF,TGCAGTGCAGAGTACAATGAGCAGTTCTTC
TRBJ2-2,-,TRBV5-1,-,CASSQGAGGPTGELFF,TGCGCCAGCAGCCAGGGGGCGGGAGGGCCCACCGGGGAGCTGTTTTTT
TRBJ1-1,-,TRBV11-2,-,CASSFVQGGTTEAFF,TGTGCCAGCAGCTTTGTTCAGGGAGGGACGACTGAAGCTTTCTTT
TRBJ2-3,TRBD2,TRBV4-1,-,CASSRQKGTTTSTDTQYF,TGCGCCAGCAGCCGCCAAAAAGGGACTACAACTAGCACAGATACGCAGTATTTT
TRBJ1-2,TRBD1,TRBV29-1,few,CSAGDRVAGYTF,TGCAGCGCCGGGGACAGGGTAGCTGGCTACACCTTC
TRBJ2-7,-,TRBV15,-,CATSINTGRYEQYF,TGTGCCACCAGCATCAACACAGGGAGATACGAGCAGTACTTC
TRBJ2-2,TRBD2,TRBV5-4,-,CASSLVGGGLNTGELFF,TGTGCCAGCAGCTTGGTCGGCGGGGGGCTGAACACCGGGGAGCTGTTTTTT
TRBJ1-2,-,TRBV19,-,CASSITQGQYTF,TGTGCCAGTAGTATAACACAGGGACAATACACCTTC
TRBJ2-3,-,TRBV29-1,-,CSVEDAGRRGTDTQYF,TGCAGCGTTGAAGACGCCGGCCGACGGGGCACAGATACGCAGTATTTT
TRBJ2-5,TRBD2,TRBV5-1,-,CASSLAGLAGVGETQYF,TGCGCCAGCAGCTTGGCCGGACTAGCGGGGGTAGGGGAGACCCAGTACTTC
TRBJ2-7,-,TRBV5-6,-,CASSLAQGFYEQYF,TGTGCCAGCAGCTTGGCCCAGGGGTTTTACGAGCAGTACTTC
TRBJ2-1,-,TRBV5-1,once,CASSLEGPEQFF,TGCGCCAGCAGCTTGGAGGGGCCCGAGCAGTTCTTC
TRBJ2-5,-,TRBV6-5,-,CASSYSGRGETQYF,TGTGCCAGCAGTTACTCTGGCAGGGGAGAGACCCAGTACTTC
TRBJ1-6,TRBD1,TRBV12-5,-,CASGLVLTGTGAPDSPLHF,TGTGCTAGTGGTTTGGTGTTGACCGGGACAGGGGCGCCGGATTCACCCCTCCACTTT
TRBJ2-7,TRBD2,TRBV2,-,CASSRDYPQYF,TGTGCCAGCAGTAGGGACTACCCGCAGTACTTC
TRBJ1-4,-,TRBV5-6,-,CASSLIELNEKLFF,TGTGCCAGCAGCTTGATAGAGCTCAATGAAAAACTGTTTTTT
TRBJ2-5,TRBD2,TRBV11-3,once,CASSTRGGKETQYF,TGTGCCAGCAGCACACGGGGGGGCAAGGAGACCCAGTACTTC
TRBJ2-3,-,TRBV5-1,-,CASSLGGSTTDTQYF,TGCGCCAGCAGCTTGGGGGGCAGCACCACAGATACGCAGTATTTT
TRBJ1-5,TRBD1,TRBV6-1,-,CASSKDRGLNQPQHF,TGTGCCAGCAGCAAGGACAGGGGCCTCAATCAGCCCCAGCATTTT
TRBJ2-1,-,TRBV9,once,CASSVVGSSYNEQFF,TGTGCCAGCAGCGTAGTGGGGAGCTCCTACAATGAGCAGTTCTTC
TRBJ1-5,-,TRBV5-8,-,CASSRDSNQPQHF,TGTGCCAGCAGCAGAGATAGCAATCAGCCCCAGCATTTT
TRBJ1-2,TRBD1,TRBV6-1,-,CASSAQTGGAGYTF,TGTGCCAGCAGCGCGCAGACAGGGGGCGCGGGCTACACCTTC
TRBJ2-2,TRBD1,TRBV19,-,CASSPIPGTGRNTGELFF,TGTGCCAGTAGTCCGATTCCCGGGACAGGTAGAAACACCGGGGAGCTGTTTTTT
TRBJ1-1,-,TRBV5-8,-,CASSLQQGRLPYTEAFF,TGTGCCAGCAGCCTGCAGCAGGGAAGGCTGCCTTACACTGAAGCTTTCTTT
TRBJ2-2,TRBD2,TRBV10-3,once,CAISERTSGNTGELFF,TGTGCCATCAGTGAGAGGACTAGCGGAAACACCGGGGAGCTGTTTTTT
TRBJ2-3,-,TRBV11-3,-,CASSPYTDTQYF,TGTGCCAGCAGCCCGTACACAGATACGCAGTATTTT
TRBJ2-1,-,TRBV11-2,-,CASSLDWDVAGRNEQFF,TGTGCCAGCAGCCTCGACTGGGATGTAGCAGGGAGGAATGAGCAGTTCTTC
TRBJ1-2,-,TRBV29-1,-,CSVGAGHDYGYTF,TGCAGCGTTGGTGCAGGGCACGACTATGGCTACACCTTC
TRBJ2-1,-,TRBV27,-,CASSLSSGLSYNEQFF,TGTGCCAGCAGTTTATCGTCGGGACTCTCCTACAATGAGCAGTTCTTC
TRBJ1-1,-,TRBV7-9,-,CASTGIDPEAFF,TGTGCCAGCACAGGGATAGACCCTGAAGCTTTCTTT
TRBJ2-1,TRBD2,TRBV18,-,CASSPSSGRAFSENEQFF,TGTGCCAGCTCACCGAGTAGCGGGAGGGCCTTTAGCGAAAATGAGCAGTTCTTC
TRBJ1-1,TRBD1,TRBV2,-,CASSGQGLTEAFF,TGTGCCAGCTCAGGACAGGGGTTGACTGAAGCTTTCTTT
TRBJ1-4,-,TRBV18,few,CASSPRDNGEKLFF,TGTGCCAGCTCACCACGGGACAACGGTGAAAAACTGTTTTTT
TRBJ1-4,-,TRBV5-1,-,CASSLEGGINEKLFF,TGCGCCAGCAGCTTGGAGGGGGGGATTAATGAAAAACTGTTTTTT
TRBJ2-7,TRBD1,TRBV4-2,-,CASSPDRDLSYEQYF,TGTGCCAGCAGCCCGGACAGGGACCTCTCCTACGAGCAGTACTTC
TRBJ2-7,TRBD2,TRBV5-6,-,CASSSLAGEEYF,TGTGCCAGCAGCTCCCTAGCGGGAGAAGAGTACTTC